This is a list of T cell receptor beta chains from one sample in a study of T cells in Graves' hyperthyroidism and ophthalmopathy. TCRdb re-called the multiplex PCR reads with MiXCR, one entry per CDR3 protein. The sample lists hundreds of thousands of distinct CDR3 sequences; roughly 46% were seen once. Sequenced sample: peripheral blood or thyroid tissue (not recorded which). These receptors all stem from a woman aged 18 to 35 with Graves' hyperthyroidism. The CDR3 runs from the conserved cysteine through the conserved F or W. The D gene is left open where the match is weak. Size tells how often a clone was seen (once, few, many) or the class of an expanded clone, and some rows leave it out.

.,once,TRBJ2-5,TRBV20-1,CSARDLRQPVGETQYF,TGCAGTGCTAGAGATTTAAGGCAACCCGTGGGAGAGACCCAGTACTTC
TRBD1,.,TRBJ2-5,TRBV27,CASFRQGSPF,TGTGCCAGCTTCCGACAGGGCAGCCCCTTC
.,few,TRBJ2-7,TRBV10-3,CATRDNSYEQYF,TGTGCAACACGGGACAACTCCTACGAGCAGTACTTC
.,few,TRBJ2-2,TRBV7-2,CASSLRRVNTGELFF,TGTGCCAGCAGCTTACGCCGGGTAAACACCGGGGAGCTGTTTTTT
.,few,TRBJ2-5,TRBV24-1,CATSDLAGTDDQETQYF,TGTGCCACCAGTGATTTGGCGGGGACAGACGATCAAGAGACCCAGTACTTC
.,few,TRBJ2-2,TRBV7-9,CASSLPYTGELFF,TGTGCCAGCAGCTTACCTTACACCGGGGAGCTGTTTTTT
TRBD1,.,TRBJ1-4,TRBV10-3,CAISEGQGSEKLFF,TGTGCCATCAGTGAGGGACAGGGTAGTGAAAAACTGTTTTTT
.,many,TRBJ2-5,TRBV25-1,CASTERETQYF,TGTGCCAGCACCGAACGGGAGACCCAGTACTTC
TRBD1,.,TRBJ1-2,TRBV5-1,CASSDDTGEDGYTF,TGCGCCAGCAGTGACGACACAGGGGAGGATGGCTACACCTTC
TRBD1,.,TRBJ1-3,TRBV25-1,CASAQTRGRGNTIYF,TGTGCCAGTGCTCAAACCAGGGGGCGAGGAAACACCATATATTTT
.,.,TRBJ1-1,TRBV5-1,CASSLVGGQNTEAFF,TGCGCCAGCAGCTTGGTGGGGGGACAGAACACTGAAGCTTTCTTT
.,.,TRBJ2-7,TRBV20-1,CSARDLGNSYEQYF,TGCAGTGCTAGAGATTTAGGAAACTCCTACGAGCAGTACTTC
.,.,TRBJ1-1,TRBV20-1,CSARKRIGTEASF,TGCAGTGCTAGAAAGAGAATCGGAACTGAAGCTTCCTTT
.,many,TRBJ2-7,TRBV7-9,CASSSSGVEQYF,TGTGCCAGCAGCTCATCAGGGGTGGAGCAGTACTTC
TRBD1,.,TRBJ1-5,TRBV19,CASSTGVANQPQHF,TGTGCCAGCAGTACAGGGGTTGCCAATCAGCCCCAGCATTTT
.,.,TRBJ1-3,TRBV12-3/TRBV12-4,CASSLYGSSSGNTIYF,TGTGCCAGCAGTTTATACGGCTCGAGCTCTGGAAACACCATATATTTT
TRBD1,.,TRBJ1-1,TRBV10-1,CASSDVYRGGNTEAFF,TGCGCCAGCAGTGATGTATACAGGGGAGGGAACACTGAAGCTTTCTTT
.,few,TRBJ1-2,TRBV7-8,CASSLWAQDLKGYTF,TGTGCCAGCAGCTTATGGGCGCAGGACCTAAAGGGCTACACCTTC
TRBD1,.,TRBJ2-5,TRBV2,CASSHGQAISQETQYF,TGTGCCAGCAGTCACGGACAGGCAATCTCCCAAGAGACCCAGTACTTC
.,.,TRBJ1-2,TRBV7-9,CASSLRGRGIGYTF,TGTGCCAGCAGCTTACGTGGGCGGGGGATCGGCTACACCTTC
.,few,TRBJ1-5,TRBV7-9,CASSLVWNQPQHF,TGTGCCAGCAGCTTAGTATGGAATCAGCCCCAGCATTTT
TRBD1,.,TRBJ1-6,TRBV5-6,CASGTGENSPLHF,TGTGCCAGCGGGACAGGAGAGAATTCACCCCTCCACTTT
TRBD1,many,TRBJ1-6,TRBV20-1,CSANRDRNSPLHF,TGCAGTGCTAACCGGGACAGAAATTCACCCCTCCACTTT
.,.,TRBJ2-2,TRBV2,CASSEVAATGELFF,TGTGCCAGCAGTGAAGTGGCTGCCACCGGGGAGCTGTTTTTT
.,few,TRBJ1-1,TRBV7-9,CASSSGQRNTEAFF,TGTGCCAGCAGCTCTGGACAGAGGAACACTGAAGCTTTCTTT
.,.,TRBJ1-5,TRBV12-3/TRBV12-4,CASSPRADQPQHF,TGTGCCAGCAGCCCCCGCGCCGATCAGCCCCAGCATTTT
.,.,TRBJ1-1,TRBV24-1,CATSGAVNTEAFF,TGTGCCACCAGTGGGGCCGTGAACACTGAAGCTTTCTTC
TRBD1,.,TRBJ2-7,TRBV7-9,CASSSPGQGRNEQYF,TGTGCCAGCAGCTCACCTGGACAGGGGAGGAACGAGCAGTACTTC
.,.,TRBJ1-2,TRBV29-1,CSSPGSYGYTF,TGCAGCAGCCCGGGCTCCTATGGCTACACCTTC
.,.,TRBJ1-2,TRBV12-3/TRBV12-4,CASSPRQMDYGYTF,TGTGCCAGCAGCCCTAGACAGATGGACTATGGCTACACCTTC
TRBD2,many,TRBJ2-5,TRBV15,CATSLGRLAGNQETQYF,TGTGCCACCAGCCTAGGCCGGCTAGCGGGAAACCAAGAGACCCAGTACTTC
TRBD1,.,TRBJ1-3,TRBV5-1,CASSPGQGQPLSGNTIYF,TGTGCCAGCAGTCCTGGACAGGGCCAACCTCTCTCTGGAAACACCATATATTTT
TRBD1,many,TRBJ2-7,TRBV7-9,CASTRQGAYEQYF,TGTGCCAGCACTCGACAGGGGGCTTACGAGCAGTACTTC
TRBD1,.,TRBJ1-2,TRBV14,CASSPPNGQGADGYTF,TGTGCCAGCTCACCACCGAACGGACAGGGGGCGGATGGCTACACCTTC
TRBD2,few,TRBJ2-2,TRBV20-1,CSARLAGGAGELFF,TGCAGTGCCAGACTAGCGGGAGGGGCCGGGGAGCTGTTTTTT
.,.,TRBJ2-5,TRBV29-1,CSVVETQYF,TGCAGCGTTGTGGAGACCCAGTACTTC
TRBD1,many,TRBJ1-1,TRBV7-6,CASSPGQMNTEAFF,TGTGCCAGCAGCCCGGGACAGATGAACACTGAAGCTTTCTTT
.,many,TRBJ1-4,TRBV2,CASSGYQGDEKLFF,TGTGCCAGCAGTGGGTACCAAGGCGACGAAAAACTGTTTTTT
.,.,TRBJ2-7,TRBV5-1,CASSLRSRPEAEQYF,TGCGCCAGCAGCTTGCGTTCCAGGCCCGAGGCCGAGCAGTACTTC
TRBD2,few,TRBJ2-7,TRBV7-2,CASSLETSPSYEQYF,TGTGCCAGCAGTTTGGAGACTAGCCCTTCCTACGAGCAGTACTTC
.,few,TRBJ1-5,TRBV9,CASSVGEGSNQPQHF,TGTGCCAGCAGCGTCGGGGAGGGAAGCAATCAGCCCCAGCATTTT
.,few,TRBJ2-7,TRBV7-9,CASSLARDKTYEQYF,TGTGCCAGCAGCTTAGCTCGGGACAAGACCTACGAGCAGTACTTC
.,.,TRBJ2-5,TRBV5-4,CASSRTGIEETQYF,TGTGCCAGCAGCCGAACAGGAATTGAAGAGACCCAGTACTTC
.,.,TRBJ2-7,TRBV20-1,CSSNGMSYEQYF,TGCAGTTCCAACGGGATGTCCTACGAGCAGTACTTC
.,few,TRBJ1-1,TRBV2,CASSDPGRAFQQAFF,TGTGCCAGCAGTGACCCCGGTCGTGCGTTCCAGCAAGCTTTCTTT
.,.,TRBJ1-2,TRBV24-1,CATSDFAGPSYGYTF,TGTGCCACCAGTGATTTCGCGGGACCGAGCTATGGCTACACCTTC
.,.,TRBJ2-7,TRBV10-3,CASTTRHHYEQYF,TGTGCCAGCACGACAAGACACCACTACGAGCAGTACTTC
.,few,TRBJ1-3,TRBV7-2,CASSLESSSGNTIYF,TGTGCCAGCAGCTTAGAGTCCAGCTCTGGAAACACCATATATTTT
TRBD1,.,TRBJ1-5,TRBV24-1,CATSDGQGSNQPQHF,TGTGCCACCAGTGACGGACAGGGAAGCAATCAGCCCCAGCATTTT
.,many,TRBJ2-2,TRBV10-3,CAISVGAVESTGELFF,TGTGCCATCAGTGTTGGGGCAGTGGAGAGCACCGGGGAGCTGTTTTTT
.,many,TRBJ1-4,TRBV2,CASTVPGKLFF,TGTGCCAGCACTGTTCCCGGGAAACTGTTTTTT
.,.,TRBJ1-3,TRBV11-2,CASSLDIMRGGNTIYF,TGTGCCAGCAGCTTAGATATAATGAGGGGTGGAAACACCATATATTTT
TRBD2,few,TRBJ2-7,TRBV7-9,CASSPIRTSGTYEQYF,TGTGCCAGCAGCCCTATTCGGACTAGCGGTACCTACGAGCAGTACTTC
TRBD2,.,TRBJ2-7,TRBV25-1,CASRSTAGVGEQYF,TGTGCCAGCAGGTCGACGGCGGGAGTGGGCGAGCAGTACTTC
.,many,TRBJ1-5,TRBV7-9,CASSLVGQPQHF,TGTGCCAGCAGCCTCGTTGGTCAGCCCCAGCATTTT
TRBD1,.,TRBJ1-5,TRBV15,CATSRDRGLRQPQHF,TGTGCCACCAGCCGGGACAGGGGGCTTAGACAGCCCCAGCATTTT
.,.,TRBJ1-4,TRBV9,CASSVHGIGGKLFF,TGTGCCAGCAGCGTCCATGGGATAGGAGGAAAACTGTTTTTT
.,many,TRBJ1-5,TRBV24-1,CATSDPSRGTAQPQHF,TGTGCCACCAGTGACCCATCTAGGGGTACGGCTCAGCCCCAGCATTTT
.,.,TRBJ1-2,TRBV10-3,CAISDLGASYGYTF,TGTGCCATCAGTGATTTGGGGGCCAGCTATGGCTACACCTTC